This entry lists 24 T cell receptor beta chains sequenced from one sample in a study of cytomegalovirus exposure and HLA in healthy donors. This PCR relied on a set of 60 Vbeta primers and 13 Jbeta primers. The table came from immunoSEQ multiplex PCR; TCRdb's copy has only in-frame clones and leaves some out. The data contain about 180,000 clones, around 76% of them seen just once; the ten biggest clones take up less than 2%. Sequencing was performed on PBMCs. Receptor source: a man aged 40-49 years in good health and CMV-seronegative.

This clone has just a few counts. The chain has TRBV13 and TRBJ1-6; 10 positions match TRBD1. Germline CDR1 reads PRHDT; CDR2 reads FYEKMQ (reference sequence). The CDR3 is made up of 16 amino acids. V was pared by 5 bases and J by 8 bases, with 9 bases of the junction left unmatched. The CDR3 loop is CASSTGTGASDSPLHF. The CDR3 nucleotides read TGTGCCAGCAGCACCGGGACAGGGGCCTCGGATTCACCCCTCCACTTT.

The chain carries TRBV6-5 and TRBJ2-1; TRBD2 is a possible D gene (5 bases). The ends were cut back, 2 bases at V and 6 bases at J, with 8 bases in the middle. CDR3 length: 13 amino acids. Germline assignment: CDR1 MNHEY and CDR2 SVGAGI. For the CDR3, the DNA is TGTGCCAGCAGTTACACGGGGTCCAATGAGCAGTTCTTC. Residues: CASSYTGSNEQFF.

This clone was found once. V and J are TRBV5-6 and TRBJ2-3, with 7 bases lining up with TRBD1. The CDR3 runs 16 residues. V gave up 4 bases and J gave up 1 base; unmatched junction bases: 9. CDR1 and CDR2 from the germline V gene are SGHDT and YYEEEE. The CDR3: CASSSNTGVRTDTQYF. CDR3 coding DNA: TGTGCCAGCAGCAGTAATACAGGGGTCCGCACAGATACGCAGTATTTT.

The chain uses TRBV14 and TRBJ2-1; a possible D gene is TRBD2 (5 bases). V dropped 3 bases and J dropped 6 bases, with 6 bases sitting between them. This CDR3 comprises 12 residues. Germline V gene data show CDR1 as SGHDN and CDR2 as FVKESK. Here the CDR3 reads CASSQGVNEQFF. The CDR3 DNA sequence: TGTGCCAGCAGCCAGGGAGTCAATGAGCAGTTCTTC. The variable domain in full, completed from reference TRBV14 and TRBJ2-1, reads EAGVTQFPSHSVIEKGQTVTLRCDPISGHDNLYWYRRVMGKEIKFLLHFVKESKQDESGMPNNRFLAERTGGTYSTLKVQPAELEDSGVYFCASSQGVNEQFFGPGTRLTVL.

This clone was detected a few times. This chain uses TRBV4-3 with TRBJ1-6; perhaps TRBD1 as D (5 bases). V lost 2 bases, J lost 11 bases, and 10 bases lay in between. Germline assignment: CDR1 LGHNA and CDR2 YSLEER. The CDR3 has 13 residues. The DNA of the CDR3 is TGCGCCAGCAGCCAACAGGGTTACCCACCCCTCCACTTT. Its translation is CASSQQGYPPLHF.

The chain combines TRBV7-2 with TRBJ2-1; D is unclear. Germline-derived CDR1 and CDR2 are SGHTA and FQGNSA. This CDR3 has 14 residues. V lost 4 bases and J lost 7, with 14 bases in between. The CDR3 region has the DNA TGTGCCAGCAGCTATTACGATGGCTCTAATGAGCAGTTCTTC. This gives the protein CASSYYDGSNEQFF.

Only a few counts were recorded for this clone. The rearrangement links TRBV29-1 to TRBJ2-7, with 7 positions matching TRBD2. The CDR3 totals 12 residues. CDR1 is SQVTM and CDR2 is ANQGSEA in the germline V gene. V dropped 7 bases and J dropped 0; count of bases not matched to a gene: 3. Here the CDR3 reads CSGGGTSYEQYF. DNA for the CDR3: TGCAGCGGGGGAGGGACCTCCTACGAGCAGTACTTC.

The chain joins TRBV7-6 to TRBJ2-5, with TRBD2 as a possible D gene (5 bases). Trimming stripped 1 base from V and 2 bases from J, with 8 bases between. CDR1 is SGHVS, CDR2 FNYEAQ, per germline. The CDR3 is 14 residues long. DNA of the CDR3: TGTGCCAGCAGCTTAGTGTGGACTCAAGAGACCCAGTACTTC. Translation gives CASSLVWTQETQYF.

This clone was seen once. V gene TRBV6-5 combines with J gene TRBJ1-5; D not resolved. With 6 bases removed from V and 2 bases from J, the gap between germline ends came to 14 bases. The length of the CDR3 is 15 residues. Germline V gene sequence: CDR1 MNHEY, CDR2 SVGAGI. The CDR3 spells CASSPGGEGNQPQHF. CDR3 sequence (DNA): TGTGCCAGCAGCCCCGGCGGGGAGGGCAATCAGCCCCAGCATTTT.

J is TRBJ2-1 and V is TRBV7-6; 9 nucleotides agree with TRBD1. CDR3 size: 14 residues. J was trimmed by 5 bases and V by 3 bases; bases with no gene match: 2. Germline CDR1 SGHVS, CDR2 FNYEAQ. In DNA, the CDR3 is TGTGCCAGCAGCTTCGGGACAGGGAACAATGAGCAGTTCTTC. Translating it yields CASSFGTGNNEQFF.

This clone appeared a single time. The chain is built from TRBV28 and TRBJ1-2; 7 nucleotides match TRBD1. Germline lookup yields CDR1 MDHEN and CDR2 SYDVKM. CDR3 length: 13 residues. Trimming cost V 8 bases and J 7 bases; bases outside gene matches: 10. CDR3 in DNA: TGTGCCAGCGGCATAGCAGGGGGTGTTGGCTACACCTTC. Translating gives CASGIAGGVGYTF.

The CDR3 DNA is TGTGCCAGCAGTGAATTATTCCGGGGCTATGGCTACACCTTC. Its translation: CASSELFRGYGYTF. This chain joins TRBV25-1 and TRBJ1-2, with D unresolved. This CDR3 region has 14 residues. Germline V gene sequence: CDR1 MGHDK, CDR2 SYGVNS. With 1 base removed from V and 4 bases from J, the gap between germline ends came to 10 bases.

The count of this clone is one. One end of the junction is discordant with germline, which a read error may explain. V usage is TRBV7-3 and J usage is TRBJ1-6, with TRBD1 matching 7 bases. The CDR3 totals 12 residues. Germline V gives CDR1 SGHTA, CDR2 FQGTGA. The CDR3: CASSLPGTVGDF. CDR3 DNA sequence: TGTGCCAGCAGCTTACCTGGGACAGTTGGCGACTTT.

The chain couples TRBV5-1 to TRBJ2-2; a weak D match, TRBD2 (6 bases). The CDR3 loop spans 14 amino acids. Per the germline V gene, CDR1 is SGHRS and CDR2 is YFSETQ. Trimming cost V 1 base and J 6 bases, with 10 bases left between them. Here the CDR3 reads CASSLPGGSGELFF. Written as DNA, the CDR3 is TGCGCCAGCAGCTTGCCTGGGGGGTCCGGGGAGCTGTTTTTT.

The chain combines TRBV10-3 with TRBJ2-7; D call uncertain. V shed 9 bases and J shed 3 bases, with 15 bases lying between them. This CDR3 region has 13 residues. The germline V gene has CDR1 ENHRY and CDR2 SYGVKD. CDR3 residues: CAMQAGLLYEQYF. CDR3 nucleotides: TGTGCCATGCAGGCAGGCCTCCTCTACGAGCAGTACTTC.

This rearrangement joins TRBV19 to TRBJ1-3; the match to TRBD1 covers 8 bases. This CDR3 has 14 residues. V shed 2 bases, J shed 7 bases, and the junction held 4 bases outside the gene matches. Germline loops: CDR1 LNHDA, CDR2 SQIVND (reference sequence). Here the CDR3 DNA reads TGTGCCAGTAGTATACGACAGGGGAAGAACACCATATATTTT. Translating it yields CASSIRQGKNTIYF.

The chain has TRBV7-2 and TRBJ2-5; 8 positions match TRBD2. The V and J ends lost 1 base and 5 bases, in that order; junction bases with no gene match: 12. The length of the CDR3 is 17 residues. The germline V gene has CDR1 SGHTA and CDR2 FQGNSA. CDR3 DNA sequence: TGTGCCAGCAGCTTAGGAGTTAGCGGGGCGGCAGGGGAGACCCAGTACTTC. This translates into CASSLGVSGAAGETQYF.

This chain uses TRBV13 with TRBJ2-7, with TRBD2 matching over 13 bases. Trimming at V came to 5 bases and at J to 4 bases, leaving 8 bases not matched to a gene. Germline CDR1 PRHDT, CDR2 FYEKMQ (reference sequence). The CDR3 has 16 amino acids. As DNA, the CDR3 is TGTGCCAGCAGCCCCCGGACTAGCGGGGGCCAGTACGAGCAGTACTTC. Translation gives CASSPRTSGGQYEQYF. The full variable domain, with the rest looked up from reference TRBV13 and TRBJ2-7, is AAGVIQSPRHLIKEKRETATLKCYPIPRHDTVYWYQQGPGQDPQFLISFYEKMQSDKGSIPDRFSAQQFSDYHSELNMSSLELGDSALYFCASSPRTSGGQYEQYFGPGTRLTVT.

The J gene is TRBJ1-2, the V gene TRBV6-5; tentatively, D is TRBD1 (5 bases). The CDR3 consists of 15 residues. Germline CDR1 reads MNHEY; CDR2 reads SVGAGI. Trimming cost V 2 bases and J 4 bases, with 14 bases left between them. CDR3: CASSYNERGLYGYTF. The CDR3 DNA reads as TGTGCCAGCAGTTACAACGAGCGGGGCCTCTATGGCTACACCTTC.

This chain uses TRBV28 with TRBJ2-3, with D perhaps TRBD2 (6 bases). This CDR3 is built from 14 residues. The V end was cut by 5 bases, the J end by 4 bases, with 13 bases between. Germline CDR1 and CDR2: MDHEN and SYDVKM. CDR3 bases: TGTGCCAGCAGTATACAATCGGGGGCAGATACGCAGTATTTT. Protein sequence: CASSIQSGADTQYF.

V usage is TRBV4-2 and J usage is TRBJ2-5, with D perhaps matching TRBD1 (5 bases). This CDR3 region has 15 residues. CDR1 and CDR2 from the germline V gene are LGHNA and YNFKEQ. The V and J ends lost 1 base and 2 bases respectively, with 11 bases between them. CDR3 bases: TGTGCCAGCAGCCAAGGCGGTCAGGGACAAGAGACCCAGTACTTC. Translated: CASSQGGQGQETQYF.

V gene TRBV28 combines with J gene TRBJ1-2; a weak D match, TRBD1 (5 bases). The CDR3 is made up of 13 amino acids. Germline CDR1 reads MDHEN; CDR2 reads SYDVKM. Trimming took off 10 bases at V and 5 bases at J, with 17 bases between the two ends. The CDR3 region has the DNA TGTGCCACCACCCTCTCAGGGCCTTATGGCTACACCTTC. Encoded protein: CATTLSGPYGYTF.

The chain carries TRBV5-5 and TRBJ2-2; the D gene is possibly TRBD1 (6 bases). Trimming stripped 0 bases from V and 0 bases from J, with 12 bases between. Germline CDR1 SGHKS, CDR2 YYEKEE (reference sequence). This CDR3 is built from 17 residues. The CDR3 here is CASSLGVRGTNTGELFF. CDR3 coding DNA: TGTGCCAGCAGCTTGGGGGTCAGGGGAACGAACACCGGGGAGCTGTTTTTT.

This clone is a singleton in its sample. This chain links TRBV19 with TRBJ2-4; D gene uncertain. CDR3 size: 14 residues. V lost 7 bases and J 3 bases, leaving 13 bases between the germline ends. The germline CDR1 and CDR2 sequences are LNHDA and SQIVND (reference sequence). DNA for the CDR3: TGTGCCAGTAAAGCTGGATCGGGCAAAAACATTCAGTACTTC. Encoded protein: CASKAGSGKNIQYF.